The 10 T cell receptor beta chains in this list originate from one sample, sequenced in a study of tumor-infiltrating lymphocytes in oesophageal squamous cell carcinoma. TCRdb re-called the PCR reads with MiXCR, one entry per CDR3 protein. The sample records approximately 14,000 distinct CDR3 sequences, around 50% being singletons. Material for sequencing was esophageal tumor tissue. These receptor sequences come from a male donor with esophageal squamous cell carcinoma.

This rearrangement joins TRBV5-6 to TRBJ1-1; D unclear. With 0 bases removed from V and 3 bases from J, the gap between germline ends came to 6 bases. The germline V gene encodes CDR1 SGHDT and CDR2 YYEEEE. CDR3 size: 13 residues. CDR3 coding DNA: TGTGCCAGCAGCTTGGACAGCCACACTGAAGCTTTCTTT. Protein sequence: CASSLDSHTEAFF.

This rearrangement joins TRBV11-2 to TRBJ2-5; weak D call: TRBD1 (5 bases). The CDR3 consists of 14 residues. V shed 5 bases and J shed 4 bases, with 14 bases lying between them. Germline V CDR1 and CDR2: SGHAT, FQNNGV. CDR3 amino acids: CASSLGVNGETQYF. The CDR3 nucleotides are TGTGCCAGCAGCCTAGGGGTAAATGGAGAGACCCAGTACTTC.

Written as DNA, the CDR3 is TGTGCCAGCAGTCCTACCGGGACACAATATCGGCAGTTCTTC. This gives the protein CASSPTGTQYRQFF. The chain couples TRBV14 to TRBJ2-5; D is perhaps TRBD1 (6 bases). The assigned J gene may be wrong: the sequence end matches TRBJ2-1 better. Germline CDR1 is SGHDN and CDR2 is FVKESK. There are 14 residues in the CDR3.

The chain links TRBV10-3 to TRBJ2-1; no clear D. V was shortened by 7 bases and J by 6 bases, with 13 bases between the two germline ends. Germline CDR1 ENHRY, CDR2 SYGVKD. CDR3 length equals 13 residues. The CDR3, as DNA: TGTGCCATCAAAGAGTCTAGTGGCAATGAGCAGTTCTTC. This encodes CAIKESSGNEQFF.

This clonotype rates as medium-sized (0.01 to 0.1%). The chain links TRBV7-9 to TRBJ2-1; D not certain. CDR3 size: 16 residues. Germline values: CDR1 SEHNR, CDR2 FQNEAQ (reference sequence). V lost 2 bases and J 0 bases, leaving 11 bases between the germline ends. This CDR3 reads CASSLYGPSSYNEQFF. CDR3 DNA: TGTGCCAGCAGCTTATACGGGCCTAGCTCCTACAATGAGCAGTTCTTC. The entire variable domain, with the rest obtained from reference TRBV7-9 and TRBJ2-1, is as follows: DTGVSQNPRHKITKRGQNVTFRCDPISEHNRLYWYRQTLGQGPEFLTYFQNEAQLEKSRLLSDRFSAERPKGSFSTLEIQRTEQGDSAMYLCASSLYGPSSYNEQFFGPGTRLTVL.

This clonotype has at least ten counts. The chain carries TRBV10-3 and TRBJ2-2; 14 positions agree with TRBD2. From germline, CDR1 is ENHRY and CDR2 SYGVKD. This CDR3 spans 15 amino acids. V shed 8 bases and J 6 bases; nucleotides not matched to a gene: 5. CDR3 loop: CAIGTSGSRSGELFF. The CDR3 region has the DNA TGTGCCATCGGGACTAGCGGGAGTCGTTCCGGGGAGCTGTTTTTT.

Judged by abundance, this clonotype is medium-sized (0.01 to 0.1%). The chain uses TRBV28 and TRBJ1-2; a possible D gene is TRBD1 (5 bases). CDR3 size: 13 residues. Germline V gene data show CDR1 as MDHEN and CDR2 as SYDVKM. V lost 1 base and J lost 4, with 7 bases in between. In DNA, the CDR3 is TGTGCCAGCAGTTTATTGGGGGGCTATGGCTACACCTTC. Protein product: CASSLLGGYGYTF.

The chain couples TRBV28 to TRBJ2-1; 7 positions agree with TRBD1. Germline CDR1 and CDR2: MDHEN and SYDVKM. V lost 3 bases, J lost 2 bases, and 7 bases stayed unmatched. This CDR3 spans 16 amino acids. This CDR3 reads CASSFRDRVAYNEQFF. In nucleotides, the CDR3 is TGTGCCAGCAGTTTCCGTGACAGGGTTGCCTACAATGAGCAGTTCTTC.

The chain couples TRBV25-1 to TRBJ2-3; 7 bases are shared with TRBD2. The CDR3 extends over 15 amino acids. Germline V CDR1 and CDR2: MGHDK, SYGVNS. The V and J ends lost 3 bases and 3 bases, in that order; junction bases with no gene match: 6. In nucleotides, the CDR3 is TGTGCCAGCAGTGATCCCACGGGGGGTACAGATACGCAGTATTTT. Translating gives CASSDPTGGTDTQYF.

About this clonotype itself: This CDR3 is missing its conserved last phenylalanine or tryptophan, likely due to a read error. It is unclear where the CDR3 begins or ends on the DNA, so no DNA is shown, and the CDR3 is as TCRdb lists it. The CDR3 here is CASSHGWGRETQYFGS. The chain employs TRBV5-3 and TRBJ2-1; the D segment call TRBD1 is taken from the table without a DNA check. TRBV5-3 is assigned to the ORF class and has an uncertain function. The CDR3 has 16 amino acids, counting both end residues.